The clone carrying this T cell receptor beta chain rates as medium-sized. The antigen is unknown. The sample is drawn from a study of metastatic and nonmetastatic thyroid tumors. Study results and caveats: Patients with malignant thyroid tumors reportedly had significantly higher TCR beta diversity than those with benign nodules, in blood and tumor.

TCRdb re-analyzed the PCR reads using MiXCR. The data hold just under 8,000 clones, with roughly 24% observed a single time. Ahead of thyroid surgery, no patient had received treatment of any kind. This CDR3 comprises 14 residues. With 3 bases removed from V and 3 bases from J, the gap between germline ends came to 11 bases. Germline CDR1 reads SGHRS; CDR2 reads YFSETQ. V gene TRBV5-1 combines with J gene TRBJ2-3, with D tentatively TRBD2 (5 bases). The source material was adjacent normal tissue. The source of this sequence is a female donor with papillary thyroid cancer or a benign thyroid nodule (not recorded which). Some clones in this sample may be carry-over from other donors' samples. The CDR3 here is CASSSTTGTDTQYF. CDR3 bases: TGCGCCAGCAGCTCCACCACGGGGACAGATACGCAGTATTTT.